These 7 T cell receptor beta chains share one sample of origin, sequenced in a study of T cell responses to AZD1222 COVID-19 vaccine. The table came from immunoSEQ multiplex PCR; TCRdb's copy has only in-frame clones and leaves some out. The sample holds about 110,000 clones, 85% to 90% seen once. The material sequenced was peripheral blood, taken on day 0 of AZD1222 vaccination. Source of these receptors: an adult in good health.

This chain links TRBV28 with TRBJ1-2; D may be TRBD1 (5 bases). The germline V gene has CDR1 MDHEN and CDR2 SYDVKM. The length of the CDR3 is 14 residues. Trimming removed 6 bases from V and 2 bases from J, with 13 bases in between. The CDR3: CASSEGPNNYGYTF. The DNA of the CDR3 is TGTGCCAGCAGCGAGGGGCCCAACAACTATGGCTACACCTTC.

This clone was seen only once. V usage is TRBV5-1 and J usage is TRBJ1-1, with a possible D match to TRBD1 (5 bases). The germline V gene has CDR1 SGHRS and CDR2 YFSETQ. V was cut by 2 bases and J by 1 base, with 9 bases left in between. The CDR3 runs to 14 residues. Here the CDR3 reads CASSLQATNTEAFF. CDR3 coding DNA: TGCGCCAGCAGCTTACAGGCAACGAACACTGAAGCTTTCTTT.

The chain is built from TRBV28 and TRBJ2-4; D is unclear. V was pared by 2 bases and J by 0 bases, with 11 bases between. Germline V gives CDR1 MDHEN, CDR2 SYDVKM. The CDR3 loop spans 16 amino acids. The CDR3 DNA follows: TGTGCCAGCAGTTTAAGCCCCAATCTAGCCAAAAACATTCAGTACTTC. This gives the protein CASSLSPNLAKNIQYF.

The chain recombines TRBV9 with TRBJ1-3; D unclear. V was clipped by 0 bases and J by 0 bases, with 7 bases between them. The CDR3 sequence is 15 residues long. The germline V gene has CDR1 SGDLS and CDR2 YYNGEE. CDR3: CASSVEDTSGNTIYF. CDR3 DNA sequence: TGTGCCAGCAGCGTAGAAGACACCTCTGGAAACACCATATATTTT.

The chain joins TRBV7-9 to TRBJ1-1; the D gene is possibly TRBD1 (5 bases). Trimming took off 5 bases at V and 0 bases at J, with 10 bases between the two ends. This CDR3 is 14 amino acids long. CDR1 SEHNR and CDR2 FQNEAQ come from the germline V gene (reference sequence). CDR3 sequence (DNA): TGTGCCAGCAGCCCCGGGGCAGTGAACACTGAAGCTTTCTTT. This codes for CASSPGAVNTEAFF.

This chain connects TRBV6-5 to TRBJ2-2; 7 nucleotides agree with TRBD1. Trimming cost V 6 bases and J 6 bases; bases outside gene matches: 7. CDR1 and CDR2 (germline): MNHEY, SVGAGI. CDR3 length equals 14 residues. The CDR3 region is CASRSTGIAGELFF. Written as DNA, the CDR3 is TGTGCCAGCAGGTCGACAGGGATAGCCGGGGAGCTGTTTTTT.

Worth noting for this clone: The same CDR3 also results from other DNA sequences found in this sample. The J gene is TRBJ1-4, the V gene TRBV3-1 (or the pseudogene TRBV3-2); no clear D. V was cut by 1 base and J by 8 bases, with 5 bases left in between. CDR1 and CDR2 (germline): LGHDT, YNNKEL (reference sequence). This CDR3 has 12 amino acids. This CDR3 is CASSQVGEKLFF. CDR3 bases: TGTGCCAGCAGCCAAGTGGGGGAAAAACTGTTTTTT.